A single sample is the source of the 16 T cell receptor beta chains below, sequenced in a study of T-cell reconstitution after alpha-beta-depleted transplantation in children. Unique molecular identifiers were incorporated when the TCRbeta library was constructed. TCRdb re-called the PCR reads with MiXCR, one entry per CDR3 protein. In the table there are 500,000 or so distinct CDR3 sequences, approximately 32% of which are singletons. The specimen comprised PBMCs from the stem cell graft donor, sampled from the stem cell graft. All receptors derive from a human donor who donated a stem cell graft to a child with aplastic anemia.

This clonotype has just one count. The V call is TRBV19, the J call TRBJ2-3; D is uncertain. V was clipped by 4 bases and J by 4 bases, with 12 bases between them. Germline lookup yields CDR1 LNHDA and CDR2 SQIVND (reference sequence). The CDR3 extends over 14 amino acids. CDR3 sequence: CASSTIDISDTQYF. The DNA of the CDR3 is TGTGCCAGTAGTACAATCGATATCTCAGATACGCAGTATTTT.

The J gene is TRBJ1-3, the V gene TRBV30; D not resolved. With 2 bases removed from V and 0 bases from J, the gap between germline ends came to 20 bases. This CDR3 is built from 18 residues. Germline CDR1 and CDR2: GTSNPN and SVGIG (reference sequence). The CDR3 DNA reads as TGTGCCTGGAGTACGACAATGTTACAGATCAACTCTGGAAACACCATATATTTT. Protein product: CAWSTTMLQINSGNTIYF.

The J gene is TRBJ1-1, the V gene TRBV29-1, with 7 bases lining up with TRBD1. This CDR3 region has 13 residues. V lost 2 bases, J lost 12 bases, and 12 bases stayed unmatched. The V gene's germline CDR1 is SQVTM and CDR2 ANQGSEA. In DNA form, the CDR3 reads TGCAGCGTTGAAACAGGGGTGGAATTTGGGTCTTTCTTT. Protein: CSVETGVEFGSFF.

The chain has TRBV29-1 and TRBJ2-7; TRBD2 is a possible D gene (6 bases). Between the trimmed V and J ends, which lost 6 bases and 7 bases, there was a span of 19 bases. Germline CDR1 is SQVTM and CDR2 is ANQGSEA. The CDR3 is 13 amino acids. CDR3 in DNA: TGCAGCGTCACGGGACTCGATACTGGGGAGCAGTACGTC. Translating it yields CSVTGLDTGEQYV.

This chain uses TRBV6-2 or TRBV6-3 with TRBJ2-1, with 11 bases lining up with TRBD2. The V and J ends lost 6 bases and 6 bases, in that order; junction bases with no gene match: 4. The CDR3 is 14 amino acids. CDR1 MNHEY and CDR2 SVGEGT come from the germline V gene. CDR3 protein: CASRSLAGGNEQFF. CDR3 DNA sequence: TGTGCCAGCAGATCCCTAGCGGGAGGCAATGAGCAGTTCTTC.

This chain uses TRBV29-1 with TRBJ1-3, with 8 positions matching TRBD1. The J segment lost 4 bases and the V segment lost 3 bases, leaving 11 bases of the junction unmatched. The V gene's germline CDR1 is SQVTM and CDR2 ANQGSEA. The CDR3 consists of 16 residues. This CDR3 reads CSVDGQGAAEGNTIYF. CDR3 sequence (DNA): TGCAGCGTTGATGGCCAGGGGGCGGCTGAGGGAAACACCATATATTTT.

This rearrangement joins TRBV5-1 to TRBJ2-7; TRBD2 agrees at 7 bases. The CDR3 contains 15 residues. Unmatched junction bases numbered 7, after V lost 1 base and J lost 3 bases. Germline-derived CDR1 and CDR2 are SGHRS and YFSETQ. CDR3 sequence reads: CASSLFAGADYEQYV. CDR3 nucleotide sequence: TGCGCCAGCAGCTTGTTCGCGGGAGCAGACTACGAGCAGTACGTC.

The chain recombines TRBV10-2 with TRBJ2-1; the D call may be TRBD1 or TRBD2 (6 bases each). Germline loops: CDR1 WSHSY, CDR2 SAAADI. The CDR3 loop spans 14 amino acids. Trimming took off 8 bases at V and 3 bases at J, with 14 bases between the two ends. CDR3 in DNA: TGCGCCAGCGGATTACAGGGAGGCTACAATGAGCAGTTCTTC. It translates to CASGLQGGYNEQFF.

The chain combines TRBV20-1 with TRBJ2-1, with D possibly being TRBD1 (6 bases). There are 16 residues in the CDR3. Germline V gene sequence: CDR1 DFQATT, CDR2 SNEGSKA (reference sequence). V shed 1 base and J shed 8 bases, with 21 bases lying between them. The CDR3 spells CSARGFTGIFDDEQFF. As DNA, the CDR3 is TGCAGTGCTAGAGGGTTCACAGGGATATTTGACGATGAGCAGTTCTTC.

This chain joins TRBV20-1 and TRBJ2-1, with a possible D match to TRBD2 (7 bases). The CDR3 has 15 amino acids. Trimming pared 6 bases from V and 6 bases from J, leaving 21 bases between. CDR1 and CDR2 from the germline V gene are DFQATT and SNEGSKA (reference sequence). For the CDR3, the DNA is TGCAGTGCCGGACGACGCGGGGGCCCTCGCAATGAGCAGTTCTTC. Protein product: CSAGRRGGPRNEQFF.

In this sample, this clonotype turned up a few times. The chain joins TRBV25-1 to TRBJ1-5; D perhaps matches TRBD1 (5 bases). The CDR3 has 14 amino acids. The V end lost 4 bases, the J end lost 3 bases, and 10 bases lay between the germline ends. Germline assignment: CDR1 MGHDK and CDR2 SYGVNS. CDR3 nucleotide sequence: TGTGCCAGCAGTGTTTCAGGGTACAATCAGCCCCAGCATTTT. Amino acids: CASSVSGYNQPQHF.

This clonotype was seen a handful of times. The chain combines TRBV6-1 with TRBJ1-5; weak D call: TRBD1 (5 bases). Germline CDR1 MNHNS, CDR2 SASEGT. The CDR3 runs 13 residues. V lost 10 bases and J 3 bases, leaving 13 bases between the germline ends. DNA for the CDR3: TGTGCCACAAGGACATCCTTCAATCAGCCCCAGCATTTT. This gives the protein CATRTSFNQPQHF.

V and J are TRBV27 and TRBJ2-7; possible D gene TRBD2, 6 bases. V dropped 2 bases and J dropped 0 bases, with 8 bases sitting between them. Germline V gene lookup returns CDR1 MNHEY and CDR2 SMNVEV (reference sequence). The CDR3 covers 14 residues. The CDR3 region has the DNA TGTGCCAGCAGTTTAGCGGGACCCTCCTACGAGCAGTACTTC. This gives the protein CASSLAGPSYEQYF.

This clonotype has a handful of counts. This rearrangement joins TRBV24-1 to TRBJ2-2, with D hard to call. V was clipped by 3 bases and J by 5 bases, with 6 bases between them. The CDR3 sequence is 13 residues long. The germline CDR1 and CDR2 sequences are KGHDR and SFDVKD. This CDR3 reads CATSDQATGELFF. The CDR3 nucleotides are TGTGCCACCAGTGATCAAGCGACCGGGGAGCTGTTTTTT.

This clonotype came up a few times. The chain links TRBV6-1 to TRBJ2-3; the match to TRBD2 covers 12 bases. With 6 bases clipped from V and 0 bases from J, the junction kept 13 bases outside the gene matches. The germline CDR1 and CDR2 sequences are MNHNS and SASEGT. The CDR3 is 19 amino acids. CDR3 coding DNA: TGTGCCAGCAGACAACTGGGACTAGCGGGCATAACTAGCACAGATACGCAGTATTTT. It codes for CASRQLGLAGITSTDTQYF.

The chain is built from TRBV12-3 or TRBV12-4 and TRBJ1-2; D gene ambiguous. The CDR3 sequence is 12 residues long. Trimming removed 3 bases at V and 4 bases at J, with 6 bases between. CDR3 sequence reads: CASSFTSYGYTF. The CDR3, as DNA: TGTGCCAGCAGTTTTACCAGCTATGGCTACACCTTC.